Shown below are 3 T cell receptor beta chains from a single sample sequenced in a study of read filtering for tumor transcriptome and immune sequencing. This library used roughly 400 ng RNA and molecular barcoded adaptors spanning alpha/delta and beta/gamma chains. TCRdb redid the calling of the reads with MiXCR, one entry per CDR3 protein. The sample lists 60,000 to 75,000 distinct CDR3 sequences; approximately 19% were seen once. Sequenced sample: a population of CD138-negative cells sorted from bone marrow. Every receptor here comes from a donor aged 40 or over with multiple myeloma.

Worth noting for this clonotype: Being one base from a much bigger clone, this may be a read error. This chain uses TRBV24-1 with TRBJ2-1, with D perhaps TRBD2 (5 bases). Germline V gives CDR1 KGHDR, CDR2 SFDVKD. The CDR3 extends over 18 amino acids. CDR3 sequence (DNA): TGTGCCACCAGTGCTGGACCGACTATGTATCTTCTGGGCAATGAGCGGTTCTTC. Its translation: CATSAGPTMYLLGNERFF.

Comment on this clonotype: Given a much more abundant clone one base away, this may be a read error. The CDR3 DNA follows: TGTGCCAGCAGCATGGGACCATCCAGCGGTGCCCAGTACTTC. The encoded protein is CASSMGPSSGAQYF. The rearrangement joins TRBV7-2 to TRBJ2-5; either TRBD1 or TRBD2 may fit D (5 bases each). This CDR3 region has 14 residues. Trimming shortened V by 5 bases and J by 9 bases, and 19 bases separated the two germline ends. The germline CDR1 and CDR2 sequences are SGHTA and FQGNSA.

In its sample, this clonotype was seen many times. The V call is TRBV6-1, the J call TRBJ1-5; 7 bases are a match to TRBD1. With 3 bases clipped from V and 6 bases from J, the junction kept 2 bases outside the gene matches. The CDR3 spans 13 residues. CDR1 and CDR2 from the germline V gene are MNHNS and SASEGT. DNA for the CDR3: TGTGCCAGCAGTGACAGGGGGAGTCAGCCCCAGCATTTT. It translates to CASSDRGSQPQHF.